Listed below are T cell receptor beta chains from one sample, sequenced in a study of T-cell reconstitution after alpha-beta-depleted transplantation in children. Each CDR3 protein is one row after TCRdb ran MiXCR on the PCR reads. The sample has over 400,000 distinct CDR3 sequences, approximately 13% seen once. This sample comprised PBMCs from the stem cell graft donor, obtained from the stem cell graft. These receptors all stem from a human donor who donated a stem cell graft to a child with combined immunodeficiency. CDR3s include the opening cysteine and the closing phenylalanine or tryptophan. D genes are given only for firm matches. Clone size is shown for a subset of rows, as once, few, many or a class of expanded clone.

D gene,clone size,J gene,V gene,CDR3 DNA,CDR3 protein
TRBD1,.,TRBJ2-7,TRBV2,TGTGCCAGCAGCAAAGACAGGGGTTCGTGGGAGCAGTACTTC,CASSKDRGSWEQYF
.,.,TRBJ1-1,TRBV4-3,TGCGCCAGCAGCCAAGGTCTGAAAGCTTTCTTT,CASSQGLKAFF
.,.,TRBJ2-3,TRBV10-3,TGTGCCATTTCTTCGGCTGGCGGGGCCACAGATACGCAGTATTTT,CAISSAGGATDTQYF
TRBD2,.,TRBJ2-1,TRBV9,TGTGCCAGCAGCGTAGGACGGCTAGCGGGCCGCAATGAGCAGTTCTTC,CASSVGRLAGRNEQFF
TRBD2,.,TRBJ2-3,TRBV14,TGTGCCAGCAGCCAAGTAGTGGTGGTTAGCGGGAGTGGGCACACAGATACGCAGTATTTT,CASSQVVVVSGSGHTDTQYF
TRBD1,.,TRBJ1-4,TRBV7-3,TGTGCCAGCAGCACCGGGACAGGGTATCCTAATGAAAAACTGTTTTTT,CASSTGTGYPNEKLFF
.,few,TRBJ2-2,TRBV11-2,TGTGCCAGCAGCCCGACGGGACACGGATGGGACACCGGGGAGCTGTTTTTT,CASSPTGHGWDTGELFF
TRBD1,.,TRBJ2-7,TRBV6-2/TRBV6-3,TGTGCCAGCAGTCCGGGACAGGGGCCGGTCTACGAGCAGTACTTC,CASSPGQGPVYEQYF
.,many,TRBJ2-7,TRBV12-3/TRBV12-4,TGTGCCAGCAGTATGGTGGGCGAGCAGTACTTC,CASSMVGEQYF
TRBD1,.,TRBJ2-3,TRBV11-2,TGTGCCAGCAGCCCCGGATTGGTAGGGACAGGGGGTGCAGATACGCAGTATTTT,CASSPGLVGTGGADTQYF
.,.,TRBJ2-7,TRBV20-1,TGCAGTGCTCAGACTAGTTACGAGCAGTACTTC,CSAQTSYEQYF
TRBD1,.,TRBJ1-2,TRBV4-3,TGCGCCAGCAGCCATCCCCGGGACAGGGGGCGCAATGGCTATGGCTACACCTTC,CASSHPRDRGRNGYGYTF
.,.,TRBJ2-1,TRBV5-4,TGTGCCACCCAGGGACGGAATTACAATGAGCAGTTCTTC,CATQGRNYNEQFF
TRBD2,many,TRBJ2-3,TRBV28,TGTGCCAGCAGACCTAGCGGGGGCCCCTCCACAGATACGCAGTATTTT,CASRPSGGPSTDTQYF
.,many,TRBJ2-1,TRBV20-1,TGCAGTGCTACAACCCCGTTAAGGGGCAACATCGATGAGCAGTTCTTC,CSATTPLRGNIDEQFF
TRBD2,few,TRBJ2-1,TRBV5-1,TGCGCCAGCAGCTTGGCTACTAGCGGTAACTACAATGAGCAGTTCTTC,CASSLATSGNYNEQFF
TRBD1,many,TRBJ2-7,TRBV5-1,TGTGCCAGCAGAGGGACAGGGGGGTCGTACGAGCAGTACTTC,CASRGTGGSYEQYF
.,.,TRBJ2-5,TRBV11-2,TGTGCCAGCAGCTTAGATCTCTCAGCGGCGGAGACCCAGTACTTC,CASSLDLSAAETQYF
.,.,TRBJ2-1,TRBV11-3,TGTGCCAGCAGCTTCGGAGCTGGTCGGGATGAGCAGTTCTTC,CASSFGAGRDEQFF
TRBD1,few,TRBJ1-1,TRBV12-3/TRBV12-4,TGTGCCAGCAGTTTCATAGACAGGGGTGGTTCTGAAGCTTTCTTT,CASSFIDRGGSEAFF
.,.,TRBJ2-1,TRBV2,TGTGCCAGCAGTTCCGGGCTGCAGGGCGAGCAGTTCTTC,CASSSGLQGEQFF
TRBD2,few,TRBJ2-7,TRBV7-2,TGTGCCAGCAGCTTAGTAGGCAGCGGGAGCGTCTCCTACGAGCAGTACTTC,CASSLVGSGSVSYEQYF
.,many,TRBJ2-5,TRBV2,TGTGCCAGCAGTGAAGAATTTGGGCGAGAGACCCAGTACTTC,CASSEEFGRETQYF
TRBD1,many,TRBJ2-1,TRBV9,TGTGCCAGCAGCGTCGACAGGGGTTCAGAAAATGAGCAGTTCTTC,CASSVDRGSENEQFF
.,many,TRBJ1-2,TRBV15,TGTGCCACCAGCAGAGGACGAGGGGGCTATGGCTACACCTTC,CATSRGRGGYGYTF
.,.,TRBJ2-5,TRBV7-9,TGTGCCAGCAGCTTTCACCCCGACAGGAGCCAAGAGACCCAGTACTTC,CASSFHPDRSQETQYF
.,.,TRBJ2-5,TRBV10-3,TGTGCCATCACCGGGGACATCCAAGAGACCCAGTACTTC,CAITGDIQETQYF
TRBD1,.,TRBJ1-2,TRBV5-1,TGCGCCAGCAGCTTGCCGCTGGACAGGGGAGCAGAAGGCTACACCTTC,CASSLPLDRGAEGYTF
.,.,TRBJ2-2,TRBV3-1,TGTGCCACCAGCCAAGATGGATGGGGATCCATGACCGGGGAGCTGTTTTTT,CATSQDGWGSMTGELFF
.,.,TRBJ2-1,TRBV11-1,TGTGCCAGCAGCCAGCATGGACAGCGCTCCTACAATGAGCAGTTCTTC,CASSQHGQRSYNEQFF
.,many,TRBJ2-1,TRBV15,TGTGCCACCAGCAGAGAAGTACACAATGAGCAGTTCTTC,CATSREVHNEQFF
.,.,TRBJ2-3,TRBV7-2,TGTGCCAGCAGCCCGGAGGGCTTTACGCAGTATTTT,CASSPEGFTQYF
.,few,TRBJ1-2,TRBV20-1,TGCAGTGCTAGAGATTGGGCAGGGAGTAACTATGGCTACACCTTC,CSARDWAGSNYGYTF
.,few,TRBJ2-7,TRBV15,TGTGCCACCAGCATGCGGCGGGACCCAACAGGCGAGCAGTACTTC,CATSMRRDPTGEQYF
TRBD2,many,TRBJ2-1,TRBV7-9,TGTGCCACCGACGGACTAGCGAGTTCCTACAATGAGCAGTTCTTC,CATDGLASSYNEQFF
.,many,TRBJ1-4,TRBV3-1,TGTGCCAGCAGCCAACTTCATGAAAAACTGTTTTTT,CASSQLHEKLFF
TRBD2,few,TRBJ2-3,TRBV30,TGTGCCTGGAGTGGAAGCGGGAGTCAGGCAGATACGCAGTATTTT,CAWSGSGSQADTQYF
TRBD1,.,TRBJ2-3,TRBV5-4,TGTGCCAGCAGCCGAGATAGAGACAGGGAAACGCAGTATTTT,CASSRDRDRETQYF
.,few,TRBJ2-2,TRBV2,TGTGCCAGCAGTGGGGGGGGGCATCACACCGGGGAGCTGTTTTTT,CASSGGGHHTGELFF
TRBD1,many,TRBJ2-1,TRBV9,TGTGCCAGCAGCGTATTTGGGACAGGGGGAGACGAGCAGTTCTTC,CASSVFGTGGDEQFF
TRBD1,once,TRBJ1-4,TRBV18,TGTGCCAGCTCGGACAGGGTATCCACTAATGAAAAACTGTTTTTT,CASSDRVSTNEKLFF
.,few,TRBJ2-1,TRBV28,TGTGCCAGCAGTTCCCCCTTTTTGGAGAGCTCCTACAATGAGCAGTTCTTC,CASSSPFLESSYNEQFF
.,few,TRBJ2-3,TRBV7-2,TGTGCCAGCAGCTCTGACGGAGGGGGGACAGATACGCAGTATTTT,CASSSDGGGTDTQYF
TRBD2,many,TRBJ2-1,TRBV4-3,TGCGCCAGCAGCCAAGATCTCGGACTAGCGGACAATGAGCAGTTCTTC,CASSQDLGLADNEQFF
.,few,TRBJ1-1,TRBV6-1,TGTGCCAGCAGTGAAAATCAAATTCGGAACACTGAAGCTTTCTTT,CASSENQIRNTEAFF
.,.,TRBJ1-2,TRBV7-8,TGTGCCAGCAACCAAACCAGGCTGGGCCTAACCTATGGCTACACCTTC,CASNQTRLGLTYGYTF
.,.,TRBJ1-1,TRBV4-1,TGCGCCAGCAGCCAAGGGAGTGTCAGAAACACTGAAGCTTTCTTT,CASSQGSVRNTEAFF
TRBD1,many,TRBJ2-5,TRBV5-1,TGCGCCAGCTGGACAGGGGTTATGCGAGAGACCCAGTACTTC,CASWTGVMRETQYF
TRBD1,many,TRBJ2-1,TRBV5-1,TGCGCCAGCAGCTCTAGGGGACAGGGCTACAATGAGCAGTTCTTC,CASSSRGQGYNEQFF
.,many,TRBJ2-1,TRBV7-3,TGTGCCAGCAGCACCGGGCCCAATGAGCAGTTCTTC,CASSTGPNEQFF
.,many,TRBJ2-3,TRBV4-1,TGCGCCAGCAGCCAAGAGGGGCTAGCGGATACGCAGTATTTT,CASSQEGLADTQYF